This T cell receptor beta chain was profiled in a study of neurological immune-mediated disorders. V was shortened by 1 base and J by 3 bases, with 6 bases between the two germline ends. The CDR3 runs 13 residues. Germline values: CDR1 ENHRY, CDR2 SYGVKD. 5'RACE generated cDNA with 10-nucleotide random UMIs. Each CDR3 protein is one row after TCRdb ran MiXCR on the 5' RACE reads. Of roughly 62,000 distinct CDR3 sequences listed, 4.5% to 5.5% are singletons. This clonotype has at least ten counts. The chain carries TRBV10-3 and TRBJ1-1; D remains unclear. Sequenced input: PBMCs. This sequence originates from a woman aged 50 to 60 with multiple sclerosis. CDR3 DNA sequence: TGTGCCATCAGTGAGTTCGGTTACACTGAAGCTTTCTTT. Protein: CAISEFGYTEAFF.